This TCR beta chain appears in the sequencing data of a study of cytomegalovirus exposure and HLA in healthy donors. 60 Vbeta and 13 Jbeta primers were used in PCR. Libraries were prepared by immunoSEQ multiplex PCR; TCRdb keeps only in-frame clonotypes and omits some of them. The profile shows about 130,000 clones, about 80% of them singletons. Germline values: CDR1 MDHEN, CDR2 SYDVKM. The CDR3 is made up of 15 amino acids. V shed 1 base and J shed 3 bases, with 13 bases lying between them. Details on this clone: Its antigen is not identified.

Study-wide results and caveats: According to the study, around 150 TCR beta chains were cytomegalovirus-associated.

Source material: PBMCs. This sequence joins TRBV28 and TRBJ2-7; D possibly corresponds to TRBD2 (6 bases). The source is a girl under 10 years old in good health and CMV-seronegative. The CDR3 bases are TGTGCCAGCAGTTTATTCACCGGGAGCAGCTACGAGCAGTACTTC. Protein: CASSLFTGSSYEQYF.